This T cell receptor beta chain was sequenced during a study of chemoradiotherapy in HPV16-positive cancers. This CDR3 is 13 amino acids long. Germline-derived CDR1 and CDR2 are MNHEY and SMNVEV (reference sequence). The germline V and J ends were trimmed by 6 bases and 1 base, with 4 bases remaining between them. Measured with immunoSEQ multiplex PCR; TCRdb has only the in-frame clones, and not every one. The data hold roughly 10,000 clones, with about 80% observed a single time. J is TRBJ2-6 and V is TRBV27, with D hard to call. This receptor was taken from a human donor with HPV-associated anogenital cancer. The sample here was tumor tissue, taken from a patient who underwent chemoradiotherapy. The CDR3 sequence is CASSRSGANVLTF. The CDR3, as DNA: TGTGCCAGCAGCCGGTCTGGGGCCAACGTCCTGACTTTC.